This T cell receptor (beta chain) is from a study of OX40 agonist ivuxolimab in advanced cancers. In the study overall: The eligibility criteria allowed prior anti-PD-1, anti-PD-L1 or anti-CTLA-4 therapy, and around 38% had some. Overall study findings and caveats: Researchers report that CD8+ T cells had, on average, more expanded clones than CD4+.

TCRdb's copy holds only in-frame clones and misses some; the assay was immunoSEQ multiplex PCR. Of tens of thousands of clones listed, approximately 80% are singletons. Concerning this clone: Its cognate antigen is unknown.

Germline CDR1 reads KGHSH; CDR2 reads LQKENI. This CDR3 spans 12 amino acids. Trimming pared 3 bases from V and 5 bases from J, leaving 7 bases between. The specimen was CD4+ or CD8+ T cells sorted from blood, collected in a trial of the OX40 agonist ivuxolimab. The chain couples TRBV18 to TRBJ2-5, with D hard to call. The source is an adult with an advanced solid tumor such as melanoma, head and neck, liver or kidney cancer. The CDR3 DNA reads TGTGCCAGCTCACCCGTCGGGGAGACCCAGTACTTC. Encoded protein: CASSPVGETQYF.